This record covers a single T cell receptor (beta chain). This record belongs to a study of control samples from healthy donors and cancer patients. TCRdb's copy holds only in-frame clones and misses some; the assay was immunoSEQ multiplex PCR. The sample includes tens of thousands of clones, around 79% of them seen just once. Trimming left V 4 bases short and J 0 bases short, with 9 bases between. From germline, CDR1 is MNHEY and CDR2 SVGEGT. The CDR3 loop spans 14 amino acids. This chain connects TRBV6-2 or TRBV6-3 to TRBJ1-1, with D unclear. Material: PBMCs. The receptor was isolated from a man in his 60s with head and neck cancer. The CDR3 region has the DNA TGTGCCAGCAGTTTCCTCGGGGTGAACACTGAAGCTTTCTTT. Translation: CASSFLGVNTEAFF.